This record concerns one T cell receptor (beta chain) sequence. As yet, its antigen is unknown. This sample was included in a study of memory CD4+ T cells and cytomegalovirus serostatus. Source study methods: Out-of-frame sequences were removed, leaving 2 million to 2.5 million distinct TCRbeta sequences. This table comes from immunoSEQ multiplex PCR, and its TCRdb copy is limited to in-frame clones, with some not included. V and J calls and clone size are as listed in that table; D and trimming were resolved from the DNA. This repertoire shows about 54,000 clones, around 78% found once; its top ten account for under 2%. Study outcomes and limitations: About 40% of the 164 known CMV-associated TCRbeta sequences appeared in CD4+ memory. Suggested: most of the CMV-linked TCR signature lies in CD4+ memory cells.

V dropped 2 bases and J dropped 0; count of bases not matched to a gene: 5. The CDR3 is 17 residues long. CDR1 SGHTA and CDR2 FQGNSA come from the germline V gene. Single viable CD3+CD4+CD8-CD45RO+ cells were sorted as the memory CD4+ T cells. Sequenced input: memory CD4+ T cells from blood. This TCR derives from an adult in good health and CMV-seronegative. The rearrangement links TRBV7-2 to TRBJ2-7; 12 bases are a match to TRBD2. CDR3 bases: TGTGCCAGCAGCTTATGGGGACTAGCGGGCTCCTCCTACGAGCAGTACTTC. This translates into CASSLWGLAGSSYEQYF.